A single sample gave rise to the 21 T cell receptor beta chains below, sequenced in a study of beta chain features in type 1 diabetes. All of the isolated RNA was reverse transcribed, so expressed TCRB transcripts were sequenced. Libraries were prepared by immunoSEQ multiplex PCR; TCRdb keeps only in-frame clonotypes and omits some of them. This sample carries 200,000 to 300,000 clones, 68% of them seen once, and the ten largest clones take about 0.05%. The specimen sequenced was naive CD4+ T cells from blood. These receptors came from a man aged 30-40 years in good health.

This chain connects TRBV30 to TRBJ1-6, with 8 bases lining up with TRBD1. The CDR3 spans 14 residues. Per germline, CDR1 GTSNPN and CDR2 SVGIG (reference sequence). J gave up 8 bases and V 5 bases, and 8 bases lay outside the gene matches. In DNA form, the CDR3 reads TGTGCCTGGCAGCAAGACAGGGGTGATTCACCCCTCCACTTT. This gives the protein CAWQQDRGDSPLHF. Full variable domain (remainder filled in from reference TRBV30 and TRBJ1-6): SQTIHQWPATLVQPVGSPLSLECTVEGTSNPNLYWYRQAAGRGLQLLFYSVGIGQISSEVPQNLSASRPQDRQFILSSKKLLLSDSGFYLCAWQQDRGDSPLHFGNGTRLTVT.

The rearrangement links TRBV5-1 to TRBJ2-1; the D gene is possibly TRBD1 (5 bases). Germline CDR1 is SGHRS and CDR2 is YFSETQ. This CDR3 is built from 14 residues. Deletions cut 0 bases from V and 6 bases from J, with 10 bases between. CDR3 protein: CASSLASRANEQFF. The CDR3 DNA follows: TGCGCCAGCAGCTTGGCCAGCAGGGCCAATGAGCAGTTCTTC.

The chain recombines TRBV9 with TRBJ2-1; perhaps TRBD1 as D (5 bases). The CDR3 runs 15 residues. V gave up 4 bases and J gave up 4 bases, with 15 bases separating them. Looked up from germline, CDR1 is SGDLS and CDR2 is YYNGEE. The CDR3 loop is CASSTQGVAYNEQFF. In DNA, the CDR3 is TGTGCCAGCAGCACCCAAGGGGTGGCTTACAATGAGCAGTTCTTC.

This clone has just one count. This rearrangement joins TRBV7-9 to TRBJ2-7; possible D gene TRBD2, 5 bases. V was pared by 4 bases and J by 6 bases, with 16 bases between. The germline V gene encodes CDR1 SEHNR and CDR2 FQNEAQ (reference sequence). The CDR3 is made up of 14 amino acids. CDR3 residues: CASSSSGISGEQYF. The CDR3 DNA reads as TGTGCCAGCAGCTCCTCCGGGATTTCCGGCGAGCAGTACTTC.

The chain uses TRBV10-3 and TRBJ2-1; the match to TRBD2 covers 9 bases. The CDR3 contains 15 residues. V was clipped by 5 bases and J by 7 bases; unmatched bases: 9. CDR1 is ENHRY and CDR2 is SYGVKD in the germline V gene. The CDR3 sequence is CAISPLRGGRNEQFF. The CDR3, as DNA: TGTGCCATCAGTCCCCTGCGGGGGGGCCGTAATGAGCAGTTCTTC.

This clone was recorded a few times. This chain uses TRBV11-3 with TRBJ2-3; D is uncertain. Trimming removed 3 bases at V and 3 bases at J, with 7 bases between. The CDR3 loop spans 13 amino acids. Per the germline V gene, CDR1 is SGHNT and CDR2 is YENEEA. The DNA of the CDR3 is TGTGCCAGCAGCTTTCTCGTTACAGATACGCAGTATTTT. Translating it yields CASSFLVTDTQYF.

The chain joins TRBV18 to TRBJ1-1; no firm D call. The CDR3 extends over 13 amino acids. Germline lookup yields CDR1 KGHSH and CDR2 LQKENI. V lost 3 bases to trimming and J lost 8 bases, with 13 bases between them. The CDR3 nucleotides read TGTGCCAGCTCACCGGCCAGAGCCGTAGAAGCTTTCTTT. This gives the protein CASSPARAVEAFF.

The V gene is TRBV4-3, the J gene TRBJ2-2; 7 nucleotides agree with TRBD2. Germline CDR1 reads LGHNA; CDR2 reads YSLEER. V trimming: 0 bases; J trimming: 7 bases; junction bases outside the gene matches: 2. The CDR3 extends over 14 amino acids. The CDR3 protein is CASSQDWTSGELFF. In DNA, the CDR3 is TGCGCCAGCAGCCAAGACTGGACTAGCGGGGAGCTGTTTTTT.

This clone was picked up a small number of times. The CDR3 loop reads CASRPGGSPLHF. DNA for the CDR3: TGTGCCAGCAGGCCAGGGGGCTCACCCCTCCACTTT. This rearrangement joins TRBV2 to TRBJ1-6; 8 bases fit TRBD1. Trimming at V came to 6 bases and at J to 10 bases, leaving 2 bases not matched to a gene. Germline CDR1 is SNHLY and CDR2 is FYNNEI. The CDR3 runs 12 residues.

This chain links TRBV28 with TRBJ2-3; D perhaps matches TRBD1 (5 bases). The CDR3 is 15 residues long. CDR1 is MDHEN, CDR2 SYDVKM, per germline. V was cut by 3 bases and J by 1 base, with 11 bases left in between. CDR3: CASSLGQGGTDTQYF. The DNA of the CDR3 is TGTGCCAGCAGTTTGGGCCAGGGCGGCACAGATACGCAGTATTTT. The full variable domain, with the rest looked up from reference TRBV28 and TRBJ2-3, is DVKVTQSSRYLVKRTGEKVFLECVQDMDHENMFWYRQDPGLGLRLIYFSYDVKMKEKGDIPEGYSVSREKKERFSLILESASTNQTSMYLCASSLGQGGTDTQYFGPGTRLTVL.

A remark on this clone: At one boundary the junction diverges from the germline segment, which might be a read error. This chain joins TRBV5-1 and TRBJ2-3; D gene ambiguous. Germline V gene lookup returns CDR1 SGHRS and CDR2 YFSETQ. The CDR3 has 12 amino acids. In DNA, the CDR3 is TGCGCCAGCCGCTTTAGCACAGATACGCAGTATTTT. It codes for CASRFSTDTQYF.

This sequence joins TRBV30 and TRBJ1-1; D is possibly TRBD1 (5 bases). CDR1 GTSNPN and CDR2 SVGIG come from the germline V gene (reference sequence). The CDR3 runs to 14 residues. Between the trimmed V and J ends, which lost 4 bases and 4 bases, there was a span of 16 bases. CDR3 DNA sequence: TGTGCCTGGACCGGCGGGGGTTCGAGCACTGAAGCTTTCTTT. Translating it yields CAWTGGGSSTEAFF.

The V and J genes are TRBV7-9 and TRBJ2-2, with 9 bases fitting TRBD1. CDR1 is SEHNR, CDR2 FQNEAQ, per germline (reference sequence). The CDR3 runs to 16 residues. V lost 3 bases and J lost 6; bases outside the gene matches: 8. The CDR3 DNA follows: TGTGCCAGCAGCTTTACTGGACAGGGGACGGCCGGGGAGCTGTTTTTT. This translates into CASSFTGQGTAGELFF. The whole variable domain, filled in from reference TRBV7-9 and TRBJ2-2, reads DTGVSQNPRHKITKRGQNVTFRCDPISEHNRLYWYRQTLGQGPEFLTYFQNEAQLEKSRLLSDRFSAERPKGSFSTLEIQRTEQGDSAMYLCASSFTGQGTAGELFFGEGSRLTVL.

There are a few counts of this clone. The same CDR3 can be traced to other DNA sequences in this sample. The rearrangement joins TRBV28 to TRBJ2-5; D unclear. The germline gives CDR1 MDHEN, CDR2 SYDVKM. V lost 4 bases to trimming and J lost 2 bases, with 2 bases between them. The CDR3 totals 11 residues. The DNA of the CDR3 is TGTGCCAGCAGTTCGCAAGAGACCCAGTACTTC. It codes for CASSSQETQYF.

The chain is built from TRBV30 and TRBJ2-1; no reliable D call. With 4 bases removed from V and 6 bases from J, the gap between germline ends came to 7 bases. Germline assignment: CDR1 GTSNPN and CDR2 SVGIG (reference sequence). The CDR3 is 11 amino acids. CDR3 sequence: CAWNLFNEQFF. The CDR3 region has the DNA TGTGCCTGGAACCTCTTCAATGAGCAGTTCTTC.

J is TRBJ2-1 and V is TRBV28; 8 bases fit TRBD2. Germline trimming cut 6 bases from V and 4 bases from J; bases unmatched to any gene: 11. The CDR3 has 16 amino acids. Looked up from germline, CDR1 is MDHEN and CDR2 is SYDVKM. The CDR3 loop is CASSVTGTSIYNEQFF. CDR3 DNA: TGTGCCAGCAGCGTTACCGGGACTAGTATTTACAATGAGCAGTTCTTC. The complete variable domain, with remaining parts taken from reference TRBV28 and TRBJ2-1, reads DVKVTQSSRYLVKRTGEKVFLECVQDMDHENMFWYRQDPGLGLRLIYFSYDVKMKEKGDIPEGYSVSREKKERFSLILESASTNQTSMYLCASSVTGTSIYNEQFFGPGTRLTVL.

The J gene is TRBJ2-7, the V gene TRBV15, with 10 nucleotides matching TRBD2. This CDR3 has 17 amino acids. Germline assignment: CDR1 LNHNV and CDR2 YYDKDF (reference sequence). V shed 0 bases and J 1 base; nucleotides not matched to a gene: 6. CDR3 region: CATSRDLGTSASYEQYF. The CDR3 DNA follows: TGTGCCACCAGCAGAGATCTAGGGACTAGCGCGTCCTACGAGCAGTACTTC. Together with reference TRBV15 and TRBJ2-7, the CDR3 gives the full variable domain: DAMVIQNPRYQVTQFGKPVTLSCSQTLNHNVMYWYQQKSSQAPKLLFHYYDKDFNNEADTPDNFQSRRPNTSFCFLDIRSPGLGDTAMYLCATSRDLGTSASYEQYFGPGTRLTVT.

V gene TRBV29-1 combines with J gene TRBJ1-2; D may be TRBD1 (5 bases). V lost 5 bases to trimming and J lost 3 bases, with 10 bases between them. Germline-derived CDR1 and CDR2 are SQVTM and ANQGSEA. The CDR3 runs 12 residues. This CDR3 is CSVLGEHYGYTF. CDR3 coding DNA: TGCAGCGTTCTGGGGGAACACTATGGCTACACCTTC.

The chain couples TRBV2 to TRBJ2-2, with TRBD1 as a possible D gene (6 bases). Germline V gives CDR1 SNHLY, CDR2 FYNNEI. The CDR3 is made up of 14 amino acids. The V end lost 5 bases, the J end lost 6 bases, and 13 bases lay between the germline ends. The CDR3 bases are TGTGCCAGCAGTCTCAGGGGTAAATCCGGGGAGCTGTTTTTT. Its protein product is CASSLRGKSGELFF.

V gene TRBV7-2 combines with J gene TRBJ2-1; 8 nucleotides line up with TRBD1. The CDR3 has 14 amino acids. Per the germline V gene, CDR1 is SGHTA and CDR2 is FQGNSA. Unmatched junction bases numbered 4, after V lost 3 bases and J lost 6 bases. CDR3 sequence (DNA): TGTGCCAGCAGCTTCCAGGGGGCCGGCAATGAGCAGTTCTTC. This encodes CASSFQGAGNEQFF.

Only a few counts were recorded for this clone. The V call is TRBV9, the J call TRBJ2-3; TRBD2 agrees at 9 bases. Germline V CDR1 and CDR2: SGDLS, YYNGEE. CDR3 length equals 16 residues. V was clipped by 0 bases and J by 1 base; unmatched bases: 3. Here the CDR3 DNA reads TGTGCCAGCAGCGTAGAGGTAGCGGGGGGCACAGATACGCAGTATTTT. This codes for CASSVEVAGGTDTQYF.